These 16 T cell receptor beta chains originate from one sample sequenced in a study of OX40 agonist ivuxolimab in advanced cancers. Produced via immunoSEQ multiplex PCR; TCRdb's table is partial and in-frame only. The top ten hold about 13% of the sample, which has roughly 42,000 clones, 86% seen once. The source was CD4+ or CD8+ T cells sorted from blood, collected in a trial of the OX40 agonist ivuxolimab. The source is an adult with an advanced solid tumor such as melanoma, head and neck, liver or kidney cancer.

This clone was detected only once. The chain has TRBV6-5 and TRBJ2-1, with TRBD2 matching over 10 bases. Germline V gives CDR1 MNHEY, CDR2 SVGAGI. The CDR3 covers 12 residues. J gave up 12 bases and V 6 bases, and 5 bases lay outside the gene matches. The chain's CDR3 is CASRELAGPQFF. The CDR3 DNA is TGTGCCAGCAGAGAACTAGCGGGGCCGCAGTTCTTC.

The rearrangement uses TRBV6-1 and TRBJ1-2; D possibly corresponds to TRBD1 (5 bases). This CDR3 is 15 amino acids long. Germline assignment: CDR1 MNHNS and CDR2 SASEGT. Trimming took off 2 bases at V and 4 bases at J, with 14 bases between the two ends. CDR3 DNA sequence: TGTGCCAGCAGTGAACTCGGGGCCTCTCTCTATGGCTACACCTTC. Translated, it gives CASSELGASLYGYTF.

This sequence joins TRBV6-5 and TRBJ1-1; maybe TRBD1 (5 bases). Germline V gene data show CDR1 as MNHEY and CDR2 as SVGAGI. The V end lost 6 bases, the J end lost 4 bases, and 18 bases lay between the germline ends. The CDR3 is made up of 15 amino acids. In DNA form, the CDR3 reads TGTGCCAGCAGCTCCCACCACGGAGGGGTCACTGAAGCTTTCTTT. Translated, it gives CASSSHHGGVTEAFF.

In this sample, this clone turned up once. The chain combines TRBV12-5 with TRBJ2-4; D is unresolved. CDR3 length: 11 amino acids. Germline lookup yields CDR1 LGHNT and CDR2 FRNRAP. Trimming cost V 11 bases and J 7 bases, with 12 bases left between them. CDR3 in amino acids: CASNLGNIQYF. The CDR3 DNA sequence: TGTGCTTCCAACTTGGGGAACATTCAGTACTTC.

The chain recombines TRBV5-1 with TRBJ2-7; D may be TRBD1 (6 bases). CDR1 and CDR2 (germline): SGHRS, YFSETQ. Trimming cost V 2 bases and J 1 base, with 16 bases left between them. The CDR3 contains 16 residues. CDR3 bases: TGCGCCAGCAGCTTCGACAGTGGGGGCCCATCCTACGAGCAGTACTTC. It is translated as CASSFDSGGPSYEQYF.

The chain carries TRBV6-5 and TRBJ1-1; 7 positions match TRBD1. The V segment lost 8 bases and the J segment 7 bases; nucleotides outside the gene matches: 7. Germline-derived CDR1 and CDR2 are MNHEY and SVGAGI. The CDR3 covers 12 residues. CDR3 sequence (DNA): TGTGCCAGCCGCGGGACAGCCATTGAAGCTTTCTTT. It codes for CASRGTAIEAFF.

The chain uses TRBV12-5 and TRBJ2-1; D is uncertain. The germline V gene has CDR1 LGHNT and CDR2 FRNRAP. CDR3 length: 11 amino acids. Trimming took 6 bases from V and 8 from J, leaving 8 bases between them. The CDR3 reads CASGPLDEQFF. DNA of the CDR3: TGTGCTAGTGGCCCACTCGATGAGCAGTTCTTC.

The chain carries TRBV7-8 and TRBJ2-3; 7 bases match TRBD2. The V gene end was trimmed by 0 bases and the J gene end by 2 bases; junction bases not matched to a gene: 8. The CDR3 spans 17 residues. CDR1 is SGHVS and CDR2 is FQNEAQ in the germline V gene. The chain's CDR3 is CASSLASTGGPTDTQYF. The CDR3 coding sequence is TGTGCCAGCAGCTTAGCCTCGACGGGGGGACCCACAGATACGCAGTATTTT. The variable domain in full, completed from reference TRBV7-8 and TRBJ2-3, reads GAGVSQSPRYKVAKRGQDVALRCDPISGHVSLFWYQQALGQGPEFLTYFQNEAQLDKSGLPSDRFFAERPEGSVSTLKIQRTQQEDSAVYLCASSLASTGGPTDTQYFGPGTRLTVL.

V and J are TRBV7-4 and TRBJ2-7; D ambiguous. The CDR3 sequence is 15 residues long. Germline lookup yields CDR1 SGHVT and CDR2 SQSDAQ. Trimming took off 3 bases at V and 7 bases at J, with 19 bases between the two ends. The DNA of the CDR3 is TGTGCCAGCAGCTTGGGTGACCTAACTTCAAGTGAGCAGTACTTC. As protein: CASSLGDLTSSEQYF.

This clone showed up just once. The rearrangement joins TRBV2 to TRBJ2-3; D gene ambiguous. The CDR3 covers 14 residues. Germline-derived CDR1 and CDR2 are SNHLY and FYNNEI. Trimming stripped 4 bases from V and 0 bases from J, with 8 bases between. The CDR3 region is CASSGWESTDTQYF. The CDR3 DNA reads as TGTGCCAGCAGTGGGTGGGAAAGCACAGATACGCAGTATTTT. The variable domain in full, completed from reference TRBV2 and TRBJ2-3, reads EPEVTQTPSHQVTQMGQEVILRCVPISNHLYFYWYRQILGQKVEFLVSFYNNEISEKSEIFDDQFSVERPDGSNFTLKIRSTKLEDSAMYFCASSGWESTDTQYFGPGTRLTVL.

V gene TRBV11-2 combines with J gene TRBJ2-3; 10 bases line up with TRBD2. The V segment lost 1 base and the J segment 8 bases; nucleotides outside the gene matches: 6. CDR3 length equals 15 residues. The germline V gene encodes CDR1 SGHAT and CDR2 FQNNGV. As DNA, the CDR3 is TGTGCCAGCAGCTTAGGGTTAGCGGGGGGCGGTACGCAGTATTTT. It codes for CASSLGLAGGGTQYF.

The chain joins TRBV4-3 to TRBJ2-1, with 10 bases aligning to TRBD2. Germline V CDR1 and CDR2: LGHNA, YSLEER. The CDR3 runs 18 residues. The ends lost 0 bases at V and 8 bases at J; junction bases unmatched: 13. CDR3 loop: CASSQDKATSGESYEQFF. DNA of the CDR3: TGCGCCAGCAGCCAAGATAAAGCCACTAGCGGGGAGTCATATGAGCAGTTCTTC.

The chain is built from TRBV9 and TRBJ2-6; TRBD2 matches 8 bases. The length of the CDR3 is 14 residues. The germline V gene has CDR1 SGDLS and CDR2 YYNGEE. Trimming removed 6 bases from V and 2 bases from J; junction bases left unmatched: 1. The CDR3 loop is CASNGGAGANVLTF. CDR3 nucleotides: TGTGCCAGCAACGGGGGGGCTGGGGCCAACGTCCTGACTTTC.

This clone has only a few counts. This CDR3 is also generated by other DNA sequences in the sample. The chain links TRBV7-8 to TRBJ1-5, with D unresolved. The germline V and J ends were trimmed by 1 base and 4 bases, with 5 bases remaining between them. Germline CDR1 reads SGHVS; CDR2 reads FQNEAQ. The CDR3 is made up of 13 amino acids. The CDR3 coding sequence is TGTGCCAGCAGCTTAGGGATTAATCAGCCCCAGCATTTT. It encodes CASSLGINQPQHF. The full variable domain, rest sourced from reference TRBV7-8 and TRBJ1-5, is GAGVSQSPRYKVAKRGQDVALRCDPISGHVSLFWYQQALGQGPEFLTYFQNEAQLDKSGLPSDRFFAERPEGSVSTLKIQRTQQEDSAVYLCASSLGINQPQHFGDGTRLSIL.

The V call is TRBV21-1, the J call TRBJ2-1. TRBV21-1 is described as a pseudogene. This CDR3 is 16 amino acids long. This CDR3 is CASSKLASRDNGEQFF. CDR3 nucleotides: TGTGCCAGCAGCAAACTCGCTAGTCGCGACAACGGTGAGCAGTTCTTC.

The chain uses TRBV9 and TRBJ1-3; D is undetermined. The CDR3 runs to 14 residues. Germline values: CDR1 SGDLS, CDR2 YYNGEE. The V end lost 0 bases, the J end lost 4 bases, and 8 bases lay between the germline ends. CDR3 nucleotides: TGTGCCAGCAGCGTAGAAGGTATCGGAAACACCATATATTTT. The encoded protein is CASSVEGIGNTIYF. Complete variable domain (other parts from reference TRBV9 and TRBJ1-3): DSGVTQTPKHLITATGQRVTLRCSPRSGDLSVYWYQQSLDQGLQFLIQYYNGEERAKGNILERFSAQQFPDLHSELNLSSLELGDSALYFCASSVEGIGNTIYFGEGSWLTVV.